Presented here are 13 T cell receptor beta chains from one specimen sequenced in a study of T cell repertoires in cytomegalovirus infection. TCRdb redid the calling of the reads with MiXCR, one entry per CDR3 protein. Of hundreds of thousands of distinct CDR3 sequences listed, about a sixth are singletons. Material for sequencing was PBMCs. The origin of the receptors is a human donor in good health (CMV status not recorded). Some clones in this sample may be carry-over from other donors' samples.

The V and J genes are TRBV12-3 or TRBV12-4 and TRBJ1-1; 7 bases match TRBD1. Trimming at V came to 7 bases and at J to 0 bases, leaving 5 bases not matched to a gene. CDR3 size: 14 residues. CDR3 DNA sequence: TGTGCCAGCACACGACAGGGATTGAACACTGAAGCTTTCTTT. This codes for CASTRQGLNTEAFF.

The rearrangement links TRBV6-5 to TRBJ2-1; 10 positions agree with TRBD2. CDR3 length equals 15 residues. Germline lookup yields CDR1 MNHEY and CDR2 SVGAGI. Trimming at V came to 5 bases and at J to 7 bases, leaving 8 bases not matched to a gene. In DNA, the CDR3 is TGTGCCAGCAGTCGAGCGGGGGGGGGGGTGAATGAGCAGTTCTTC. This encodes CASSRAGGGVNEQFF.

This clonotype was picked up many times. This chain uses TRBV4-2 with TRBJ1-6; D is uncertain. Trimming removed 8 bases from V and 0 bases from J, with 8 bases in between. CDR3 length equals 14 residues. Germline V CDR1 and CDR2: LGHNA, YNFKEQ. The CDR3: CASQTSSYNSPLHF. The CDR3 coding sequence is TGTGCCAGCCAAACGAGCTCCTATAATTCACCCCTCCACTTT.

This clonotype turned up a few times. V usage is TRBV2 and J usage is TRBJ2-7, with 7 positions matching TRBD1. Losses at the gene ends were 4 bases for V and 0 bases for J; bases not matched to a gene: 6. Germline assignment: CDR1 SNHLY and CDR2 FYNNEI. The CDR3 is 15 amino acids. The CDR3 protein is CASSGGQSRSYEQYF. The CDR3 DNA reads TGTGCCAGCAGTGGGGGACAGTCCCGCTCCTACGAGCAGTACTTC.

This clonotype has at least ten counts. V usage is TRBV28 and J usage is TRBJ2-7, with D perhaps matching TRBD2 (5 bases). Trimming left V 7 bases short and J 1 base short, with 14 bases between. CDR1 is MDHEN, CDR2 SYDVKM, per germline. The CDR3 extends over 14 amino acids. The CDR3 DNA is TGTGCCAGCATAAGTCGGACTCAATCCTACGAGCAGTACTTC. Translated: CASISRTQSYEQYF.

The CDR3 sequence is CASSHRVVNQPQHF. As DNA, the CDR3 is TGCGCCAGCAGTCACAGGGTTGTTAATCAGCCCCAGCATTTT. The chain combines TRBV23-1 with TRBJ1-5; maybe TRBD1 (5 bases). TRBV23-1 is filed as an ORF, its function uncertain. The CDR3 contains 14 residues. Trimming removed 3 bases at V and 4 bases at J, with 10 bases between.

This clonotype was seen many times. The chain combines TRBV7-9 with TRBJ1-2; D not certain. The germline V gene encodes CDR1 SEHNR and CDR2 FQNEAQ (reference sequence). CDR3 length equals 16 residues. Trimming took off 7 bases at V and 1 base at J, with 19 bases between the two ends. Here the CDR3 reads CASTLIQAEVNYGYTF. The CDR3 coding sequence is TGTGCCAGCACTCTGATCCAGGCGGAGGTTAACTATGGCTACACCTTC.

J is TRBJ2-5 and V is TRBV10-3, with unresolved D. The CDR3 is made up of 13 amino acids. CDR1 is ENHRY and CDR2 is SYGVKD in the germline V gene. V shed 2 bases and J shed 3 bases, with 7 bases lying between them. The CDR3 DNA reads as TGTGCCATCAGTGAGAGTCCGGAAGAGACCCAGTACTTC. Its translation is CAISESPEETQYF.

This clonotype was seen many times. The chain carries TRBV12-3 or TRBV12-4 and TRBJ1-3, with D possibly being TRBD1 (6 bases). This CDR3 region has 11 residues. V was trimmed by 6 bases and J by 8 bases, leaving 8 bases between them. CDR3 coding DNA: TGTGCCAGCAGATACAGGGACACCATATATTTT. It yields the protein CASRYRDTIYF.

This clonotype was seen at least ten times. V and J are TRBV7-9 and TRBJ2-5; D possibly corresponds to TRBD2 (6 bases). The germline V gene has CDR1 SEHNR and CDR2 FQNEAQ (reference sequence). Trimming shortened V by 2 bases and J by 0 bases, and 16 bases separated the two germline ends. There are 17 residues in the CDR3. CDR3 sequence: CASSLRRQLAYQETQYF. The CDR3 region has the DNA TGTGCCAGCAGCTTACGTCGGCAGCTAGCGTACCAAGAGACCCAGTACTTC.

CDR3 amino acids: CSANTGGGPNSNQPQHF. The CDR3 coding sequence is TGCAGTGCTAATACAGGGGGGGGGCCCAATAGCAATCAGCCCCAGCATTTT. J is TRBJ1-5 and V is TRBV20-1; 8 bases match TRBD1. Germline V gene lookup returns CDR1 DFQATT and CDR2 SNEGSKA (reference sequence). Trimming removed 4 bases from V and 0 bases from J; junction bases left unmatched: 11. The CDR3 length is 17 residues.

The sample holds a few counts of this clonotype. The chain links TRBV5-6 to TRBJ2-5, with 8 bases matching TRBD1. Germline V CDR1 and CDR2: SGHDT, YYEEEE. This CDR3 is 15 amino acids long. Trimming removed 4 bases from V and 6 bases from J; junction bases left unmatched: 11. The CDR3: CASSAAGGVDQTQYF. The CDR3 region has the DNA TGTGCCAGCAGCGCCGCAGGGGGCGTCGATCAGACCCAGTACTTC.

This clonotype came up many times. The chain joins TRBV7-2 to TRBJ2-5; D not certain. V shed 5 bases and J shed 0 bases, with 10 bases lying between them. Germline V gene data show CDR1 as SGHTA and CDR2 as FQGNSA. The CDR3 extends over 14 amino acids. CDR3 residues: CASSQDKYQETQYF. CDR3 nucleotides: TGTGCCAGCAGCCAAGACAAGTACCAAGAGACCCAGTACTTC.